The next 32 T cell receptor beta chains were all read from a single sample in a study of T-cell reconstitution after alpha-beta-depleted transplantation in children. Preparation of the TCRbeta library was carried out with unique molecular identifiers. TCRdb passed the PCR reads through MiXCR, listing each CDR3 protein once. Here the sample spans about 540,000 distinct CDR3 sequences, approximately 20% being singletons. Here the sequenced sample was PBMCs from the stem cell graft donor, taken from the stem cell graft. The receptor set was obtained from a human donor who donated a stem cell graft to a child with acute lymphoblastic leukemia.

This clonotype was seen only a few times. The chain employs TRBV2 and TRBJ2-1; D is unresolved. V was cut by 4 bases and J by 8 bases, with 9 bases left in between. This CDR3 has 12 residues. The germline gives CDR1 SNHLY, CDR2 FYNNEI. The CDR3 sequence: CASSVERHEQFF. CDR3 DNA: TGTGCCAGCAGTGTGGAGAGGCATGAGCAGTTCTTC.

The chain employs TRBV2 and TRBJ2-7, with D perhaps matching TRBD2 (6 bases). Trimming cost V 7 bases and J 0 bases, with 22 bases left between them. The CDR3 sequence is 17 residues long. Germline values: CDR1 SNHLY, CDR2 FYNNEI. CDR3 sequence: CASTLVGAGLISYEQYF. The CDR3 DNA sequence: TGTGCCAGCACCTTAGTCGGGGCGGGACTTATCTCCTACGAGCAGTACTTC.

The rearrangement joins TRBV5-1 to TRBJ1-4; TRBD1 agrees at 7 bases. V was clipped by 4 bases and J by 4 bases; unmatched bases: 4. Germline CDR1 and CDR2: SGHRS and YFSETQ. The CDR3 consists of 14 residues. The CDR3 nucleotides are TGCGCCAGCAGCCAGGGACAGCTTAATGAAAAACTGTTTTTT. The encoded protein is CASSQGQLNEKLFF.

This clonotype has only a few counts. The V gene is TRBV7-2, the J gene TRBJ2-7; 9 positions match TRBD1. Trimming at V came to 2 bases and at J to 2 bases, leaving 10 bases not matched to a gene. The germline CDR1 and CDR2 sequences are SGHTA and FQGNSA. The CDR3 has 17 residues. In DNA form, the CDR3 reads TGTGCCAGCAGCTTAACCGAGGGGACAGGGATTCCCTACGAGCAGTACTTC. This gives the protein CASSLTEGTGIPYEQYF.

The chain carries TRBV24-1 and TRBJ2-3; 8 bases agree with TRBD1. This CDR3 region has 15 residues. CDR1 is KGHDR and CDR2 is SFDVKD in the germline V gene. V was clipped by 4 bases and J by 3 bases; unmatched bases: 5. CDR3 in amino acids: CATSERTGMTDTQYF. The CDR3 bases are TGTGCCACCAGTGAGCGGACAGGGATGACAGATACGCAGTATTTT.

This clonotype turned up a few times. The chain has TRBV6-1 and TRBJ1-1; the D is unclear. Between the trimmed V and J ends, which lost 6 bases and 2 bases, there was a span of 22 bases. The CDR3 length is 17 residues. Per germline, CDR1 MNHNS and CDR2 SASEGT. CDR3 in DNA: TGTGCCAGCAGCCCTTCGCCTCCGGCTCCTGTAAACACTGAAGCTTTCTTT. It translates to CASSPSPPAPVNTEAFF.

The table lists this clonotype with a few counts. The J gene is TRBJ2-7, the V gene TRBV29-1; possible D gene TRBD2, 6 bases. This CDR3 contains 13 residues. Germline CDR1 and CDR2: SQVTM and ANQGSEA. Trimming shortened V by 4 bases and J by 7 bases, and 17 bases separated the two germline ends. CDR3 region: CSVVLGTSWEQYF. CDR3 nucleotides: TGCAGCGTTGTCCTTGGGACTTCCTGGGAGCAGTACTTC.

The chain couples TRBV7-3 to TRBJ1-1; tentatively, D is TRBD1 (6 bases). Germline CDR1 SGHTA, CDR2 FQGTGA. The CDR3 sequence is 16 residues long. Trimming took off 4 bases at V and 2 bases at J, with 17 bases between the two ends. CDR3 region: CASSSIHRVENTEAFF. The CDR3 DNA follows: TGTGCCAGCAGCTCGATCCACAGGGTGGAAAACACTGAAGCTTTCTTT.

The chain couples TRBV20-1 to TRBJ2-7; D might be TRBD1 (6 bases). CDR3 length equals 14 residues. From germline, CDR1 is DFQATT and CDR2 SNEGSKA (reference sequence). Trimming stripped 6 bases from V and 6 bases from J, with 21 bases between. The CDR3 region has the DNA TGCAGTGCCACGTCACAGGGCATTTCGGCCGAGCAGTACTTC. Its protein product is CSATSQGISAEQYF.

The chain joins TRBV7-8 to TRBJ1-4, with D perhaps TRBD1 (5 bases). Germline V gene data show CDR1 as SGHVS and CDR2 as FQNEAQ. The germline V and J ends were trimmed by 5 bases and 0 bases, with 13 bases remaining between them. The CDR3 is 16 residues long. CDR3 sequence (DNA): TGTGCCAGCAGCCTCTTACAGGCTGCAACTAATGAAAAACTGTTTTTT. Translated, it gives CASSLLQAATNEKLFF. The variable domain in full, with the rest retrieved from reference TRBV7-8 and TRBJ1-4, is GAGVSQSPRYKVAKRGQDVALRCDPISGHVSLFWYQQALGQGPEFLTYFQNEAQLDKSGLPSDRFFAERPEGSVSTLKIQRTQQEDSAVYLCASSLLQAATNEKLFFGSGTQLSVL.

About this clonotype itself: The junction and the germline gene differ at one end; a read error may be behind it. As DNA, the CDR3 is TGTGCCAGCAGCTTAGAAGGGGGAAGGGAGAACTTC. It codes for CASSLEGGRENF. The chain is built from TRBV7-9 and TRBJ2-7; D may be TRBD1 (6 bases). The CDR3 loop spans 12 amino acids. Germline V gene lookup returns CDR1 SEHNR and CDR2 FQNEAQ (reference sequence). Full variable domain (missing parts from reference TRBV7-9 and TRBJ2-7): DTGVSQNPRHKITKRGQNVTFRCDPISEHNRLYWYRQTLGQGPEFLTYFQNEAQLEKSRLLSDRFSAERPKGSFSTLEIQRTEQGDSAMYLCASSLEGGRENFGPGTRLTVT.

The rearrangement joins TRBV20-1 to TRBJ1-1; D ambiguous. Germline CDR1 is DFQATT and CDR2 is SNEGSKA (reference sequence). The CDR3 has 17 residues. V lost 3 bases to trimming and J lost 3 bases, with 23 bases between them. This CDR3 reads CSARIPTLVFSYTEAFF. The DNA for the CDR3 is TGCAGTGCTAGGATTCCCACTCTAGTTTTTTCTTACACTGAAGCTTTCTTT.

This chain joins TRBV5-1 and TRBJ1-1; no clear D. This CDR3 contains 16 residues. The V and J ends lost 4 bases and 1 base respectively, with 17 bases between them. Germline V CDR1 and CDR2: SGHRS, YFSETQ. The CDR3 here is CASSLSGPPSNTEAFF. DNA for the CDR3: TGCGCCAGCAGCCTCAGCGGGCCTCCCTCGAACACTGAAGCTTTCTTT.

This rearrangement joins TRBV12-3 or TRBV12-4 to TRBJ2-7; 12 positions agree with TRBD1. This CDR3 region has 16 residues. The V segment lost 5 bases and the J segment 4 bases; nucleotides outside the gene matches: 9. In nucleotides, the CDR3 is TGTGCCAGCAGTCCCGACGGGACAGGGGGCGCTTACGAGCAGTACTTC. Protein sequence: CASSPDGTGGAYEQYF.

The chain combines TRBV25-1 with TRBJ1-4; TRBD1 aligns across 9 bases. V dropped 2 bases and J dropped 8; count of bases not matched to a gene: 9. The CDR3 runs to 16 residues. The germline CDR1 and CDR2 sequences are MGHDK and SYGVNS. CDR3 residues: CASSEVYGTGREKLFF. The CDR3 DNA reads TGTGCCAGCAGTGAAGTCTATGGGACAGGGCGGGAAAAACTGTTTTTT.

The rearrangement joins TRBV20-1 to TRBJ2-1; D is possibly TRBD1 or TRBD2 (5 bases each). CDR1 is DFQATT, CDR2 SNEGSKA, per germline (reference sequence). The V end lost 2 bases, the J end lost 0 bases, and 11 bases lay between the germline ends. CDR3 length: 15 amino acids. The CDR3 protein is CSARWGISSYNEQFF. DNA for the CDR3: TGCAGTGCTAGATGGGGGATAAGCTCCTACAATGAGCAGTTCTTC.

V is TRBV12-3 or TRBV12-4 and J is TRBJ2-7; perhaps TRBD1 as D (6 bases). The CDR3 has 17 amino acids. V dropped 4 bases and J dropped 3 bases, with 22 bases sitting between them. CDR3 amino acids: CASSSPSGHPKGYEQYF. Here the CDR3 DNA reads TGTGCCAGCAGTTCACCCTCGGGACACCCCAAGGGCTACGAGCAGTACTTC.

This clonotype was seen only a few times. This sequence joins TRBV12-3 or TRBV12-4 and TRBJ2-3, with D hard to call. This CDR3 spans 12 amino acids. Trimming removed 5 bases from V and 4 bases from J, with 7 bases in between. The CDR3 coding sequence is TGTGCCAGCAGTGGAAATCCAGATACGCAGTATTTT. Its protein is CASSGNPDTQYF.

This clonotype was seen repeatedly, ten times or more. Here the CDR3 DNA reads TGTGCCAGCAGTTACGGGACTAGCGGGGGGATGGGCAATGAGCAGTTCTTC. It encodes CASSYGTSGGMGNEQFF. The rearrangement joins TRBV6-5 to TRBJ2-1, with 15 bases that match TRBD2. V dropped 2 bases and J dropped 6; count of bases not matched to a gene: 5. Germline V gene sequence: CDR1 MNHEY, CDR2 SVGAGI. The CDR3 has 17 residues.

This clonotype was seen ten or more times. J is TRBJ2-3 and V is TRBV5-6, with 8 bases lining up with TRBD2. Germline CDR1 is SGHDT and CDR2 is YYEEEE. The CDR3 length is 17 residues. J was trimmed by 2 bases and V by 0 bases; bases with no gene match: 8. The DNA of the CDR3 is TGTGCCAGCAGCTTGGCACCCTTACTAGCGGACACAGATACGCAGTATTTT. Translating it yields CASSLAPLLADTDTQYF.

The chain combines TRBV27 with TRBJ1-1; D may be TRBD1 (5 bases). CDR3 length equals 15 residues. V was shortened by 7 bases and J by 1 base, with 16 bases between the two germline ends. Germline V gives CDR1 MNHEY, CDR2 SMNVEV (reference sequence). CDR3 sequence: CASNSGGAANTEAFF. CDR3 in DNA: TGTGCCAGCAACTCTGGAGGGGCGGCGAACACTGAAGCTTTCTTT.

V usage is TRBV20-1 and J usage is TRBJ2-5, with 11 bases lining up with TRBD1. Germline trimming cut 0 bases from V and 6 bases from J; bases unmatched to any gene: 6. The CDR3 is 15 amino acids. Germline V lookup: CDR1 DFQATT, CDR2 SNEGSKA (reference sequence). CDR3 amino acids: CSARDPGQGAKTQYF. As DNA, the CDR3 is TGCAGTGCTAGAGATCCCGGACAGGGGGCTAAGACCCAGTACTTC.

This clonotype was counted a few times. The rearrangement uses TRBV6-1 and TRBJ1-1, with 8 bases matching TRBD1. CDR3 length: 16 residues. CDR1 is MNHNS and CDR2 is SASEGT in the germline V gene. J lost 3 bases, V lost 5 bases, and 11 bases had no gene match. CDR3 DNA sequence: TGTGCCAGCAGTCAACGTTGGACAGGGAAGGACACTGAAGCTTTCTTT. Amino acid sequence: CASSQRWTGKDTEAFF.

The rearrangement links TRBV7-9 to TRBJ1-4; D may be TRBD1 (5 bases). The ends were cut back, 5 bases at V and 11 bases at J, with 12 bases in the middle. The germline gives CDR1 SEHNR, CDR2 FQNEAQ (reference sequence). The CDR3 is 12 amino acids. The CDR3 nucleotides read TGTGCCAGCAGCGGAGGGGATGGCAAACTGTTTTTT. It yields the protein CASSGGDGKLFF.

This clonotype was observed a few times. CDR3 DNA sequence: TGTGCCAGCAGCCCCAGGACAGGTCTGGCTGTTGGGCAGTACTTC. The encoded protein is CASSPRTGLAVGQYF. The genes are TRBV7-9 and TRBJ2-7, with 7 bases lining up with TRBD1. Germline trimming cut 5 bases from V and 9 bases from J; bases unmatched to any gene: 16. The CDR3 spans 15 residues. In germline, CDR1 is SEHNR, CDR2 FQNEAQ (reference sequence).

This clonotype showed up many times. The chain links TRBV5-1 to TRBJ1-2; TRBD1 is a possible D gene (6 bases). V dropped 4 bases and J dropped 0 bases, with 16 bases sitting between them. CDR1 SGHRS and CDR2 YFSETQ come from the germline V gene. This CDR3 has 16 residues. The CDR3 nucleotides read TGCGCCAGCAGCCCCAGGACAGCGGCCCCTAACTATGGCTACACCTTC. Translated: CASSPRTAAPNYGYTF. Looking up the rest from reference TRBV5-1 and TRBJ1-2 gives the full variable domain: KAGVTQTPRYLIKTRGQQVTLSCSPISGHRSVSWYQQTPGQGLQFLFEYFSETQRNKGNFPGRFSGRQFSNSRSEMNVSTLELGDSALYLCASSPRTAAPNYGYTFGSGTRLTVV.

This clonotype was observed a handful of times. The chain is built from TRBV5-5 and TRBJ2-2, with 10 bases fitting TRBD2. Germline trimming cut 4 bases from V and 4 bases from J; bases unmatched to any gene: 7. Germline V gene lookup returns CDR1 SGHKS and CDR2 YYEKEE (reference sequence). This CDR3 region has 16 residues. CDR3 region: CASSTLAGATTGELFF. For the CDR3, the DNA is TGTGCCAGCAGCACTCTAGCGGGAGCAACCACCGGGGAGCTGTTTTTT.

This chain uses TRBV5-5 with TRBJ2-5; TRBD1 is a possible D gene (5 bases). V lost 4 bases to trimming and J lost 5 bases, with 21 bases between them. CDR1 and CDR2 (germline): SGHKS, YYEKEE (reference sequence). This CDR3 contains 16 residues. The CDR3 sequence: CASSPTWFEAGETQYF. The DNA of the CDR3 is TGTGCCAGCAGCCCGACGTGGTTTGAAGCAGGGGAGACCCAGTACTTC.

V is TRBV4-1 and J is TRBJ1-1; 9 nucleotides line up with TRBD1. The junction had 1 base not matched to a gene; V was cut back by 2 bases and J by 0 bases. This CDR3 has 15 residues. The germline V gene has CDR1 MGHRA and CDR2 YSYEKL. CDR3 nucleotide sequence: TGCGCCAGCAGCCAACGGACAGGGGTGAACACTGAAGCTTTCTTT. It is translated as CASSQRTGVNTEAFF.

This clonotype came up a few times. The V gene is TRBV29-1, the J gene TRBJ2-5, with D perhaps matching TRBD2 (5 bases). This CDR3 comprises 12 residues. V shed 7 bases and J shed 3 bases, with 12 bases lying between them. Looked up from germline, CDR1 is SQVTM and CDR2 is ANQGSEA. This CDR3 is CSADGVEETQYF. The DNA of the CDR3 is TGCAGCGCCGACGGGGTGGAAGAGACCCAGTACTTC.

On this clonotype itself: The conserved final phenylalanine or tryptophan is absent from the CDR3, which likely points to a read error. The chain is built from TRBV6-5 and TRBJ2-3, with D uncertain. This CDR3 contains 15 residues. The V end was cut by 3 bases, the J end by 6 bases, with 16 bases between. CDR1 and CDR2 (germline): MNHEY, SVGAGI. In DNA, the CDR3 is TGTGCCAGCAGTTATCTGAGCGCGGCTTTCGATACGCAGTATTTA. Residues: CASSYLSAAFDTQYL.

This clonotype was detected a few times. This chain connects TRBV18 to TRBJ1-1, with D tentatively TRBD1 (5 bases). Per germline, CDR1 KGHSH and CDR2 LQKENI. Trimming removed 3 bases from V and 10 bases from J, with 15 bases in between. There are 13 residues in the CDR3. CDR3 bases: TGTGCCAGCTCACCTCTTTCCGCCGGGGGAGCTTTCTTT. Protein product: CASSPLSAGGAFF. The entire variable domain, with the rest obtained from reference TRBV18 and TRBJ1-1, is as follows: NAGVMQNPRHLVRRRGQEARLRCSPMKGHSHVYWYRQLPEEGLKFMVYLQKENIIDESGMPKERFSAEFPKEGPSILRIQQVVRGDSAAYFCASSPLSAGGAFFGQGTRLTVV.